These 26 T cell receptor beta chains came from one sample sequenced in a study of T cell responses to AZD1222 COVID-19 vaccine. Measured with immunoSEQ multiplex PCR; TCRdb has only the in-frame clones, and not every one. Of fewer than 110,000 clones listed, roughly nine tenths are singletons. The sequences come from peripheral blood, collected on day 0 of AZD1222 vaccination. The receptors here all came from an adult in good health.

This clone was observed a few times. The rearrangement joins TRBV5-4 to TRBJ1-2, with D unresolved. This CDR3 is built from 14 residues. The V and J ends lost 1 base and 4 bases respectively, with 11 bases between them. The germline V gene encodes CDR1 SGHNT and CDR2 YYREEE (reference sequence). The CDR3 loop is CASSLSSGGYGYTF. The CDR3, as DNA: TGTGCCAGCAGCTTGTCCTCGGGTGGCTATGGCTACACCTTC. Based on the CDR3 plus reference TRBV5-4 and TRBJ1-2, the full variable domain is ETGVTQSPTHLIKTRGQQVTLRCSSQSGHNTVSWYQQALGQGPQFIFQYYREEENGRGNFPPRFSGLQFPNYSSELNVNALELDDSALYLCASSLSSGGYGYTFGSGTRLTVV.

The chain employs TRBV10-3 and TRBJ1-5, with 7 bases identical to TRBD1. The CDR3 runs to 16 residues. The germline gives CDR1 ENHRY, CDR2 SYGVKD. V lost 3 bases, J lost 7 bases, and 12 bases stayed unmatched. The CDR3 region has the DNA TGTGCCATCAGTGACCCTGACAGGGAACGGAGACAGCCCCAGCATTTT. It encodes CAISDPDRERRQPQHF.

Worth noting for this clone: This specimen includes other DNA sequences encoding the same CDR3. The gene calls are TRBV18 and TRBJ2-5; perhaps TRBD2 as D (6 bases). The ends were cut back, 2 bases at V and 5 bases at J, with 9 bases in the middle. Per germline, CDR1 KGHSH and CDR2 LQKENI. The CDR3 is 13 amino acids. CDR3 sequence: CASSPSREETQYF. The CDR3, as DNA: TGTGCCAGCTCACCAAGTCGGGAGGAGACCCAGTACTTC.

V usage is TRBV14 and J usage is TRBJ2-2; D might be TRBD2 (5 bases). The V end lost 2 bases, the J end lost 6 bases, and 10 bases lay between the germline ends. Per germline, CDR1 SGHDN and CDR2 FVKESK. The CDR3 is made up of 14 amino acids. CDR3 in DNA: TGTGCCAGCAGCCAACATCGAGGGCCCGGGGAGCTGTTTTTT. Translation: CASSQHRGPGELFF.

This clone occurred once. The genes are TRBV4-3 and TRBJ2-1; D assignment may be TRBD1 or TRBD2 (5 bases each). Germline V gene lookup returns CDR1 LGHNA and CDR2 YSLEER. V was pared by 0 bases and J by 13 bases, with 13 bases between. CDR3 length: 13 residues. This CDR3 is CASSQDRVGDQFF. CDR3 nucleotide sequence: TGCGCCAGCAGCCAAGATCGGGTAGGGGACCAGTTCTTC.

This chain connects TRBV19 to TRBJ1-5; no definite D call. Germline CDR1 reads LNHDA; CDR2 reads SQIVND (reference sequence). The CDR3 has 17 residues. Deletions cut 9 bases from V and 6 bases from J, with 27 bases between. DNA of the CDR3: TGTGCCAGCTCGGATCCCGGGTCCTCGACTTGGAGTCAGCCCCAGCATTTT. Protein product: CASSDPGSSTWSQPQHF.

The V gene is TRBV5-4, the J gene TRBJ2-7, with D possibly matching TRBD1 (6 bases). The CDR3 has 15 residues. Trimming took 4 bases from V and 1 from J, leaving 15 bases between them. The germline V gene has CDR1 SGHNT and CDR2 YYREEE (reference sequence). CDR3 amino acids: CASSPSGTLSYEQYF. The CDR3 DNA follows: TGTGCCAGCAGCCCGTCCGGGACACTTTCCTACGAGCAGTACTTC.

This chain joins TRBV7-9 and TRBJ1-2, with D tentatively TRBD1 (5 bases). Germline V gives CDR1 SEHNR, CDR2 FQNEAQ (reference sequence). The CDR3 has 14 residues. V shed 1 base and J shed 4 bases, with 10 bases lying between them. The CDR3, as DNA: TGTGCCAGCAGCTTAGTGACGGGGACCTATGGCTACACCTTC. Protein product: CASSLVTGTYGYTF.

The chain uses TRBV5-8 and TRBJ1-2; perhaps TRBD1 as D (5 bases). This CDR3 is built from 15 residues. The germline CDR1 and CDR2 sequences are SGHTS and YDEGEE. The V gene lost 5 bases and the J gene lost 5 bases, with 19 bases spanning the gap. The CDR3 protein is CASRAFRGTRYGYTF. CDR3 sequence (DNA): TGTGCCAGCAGAGCCTTCCGGGGGACCCGGTATGGCTACACCTTC.

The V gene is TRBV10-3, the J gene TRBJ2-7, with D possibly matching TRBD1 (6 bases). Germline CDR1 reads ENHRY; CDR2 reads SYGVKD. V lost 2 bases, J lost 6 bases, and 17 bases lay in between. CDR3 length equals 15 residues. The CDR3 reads CAISEPTGPTTEQYF. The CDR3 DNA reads TGTGCCATCAGTGAGCCGACAGGCCCTACTACCGAGCAGTACTTC.

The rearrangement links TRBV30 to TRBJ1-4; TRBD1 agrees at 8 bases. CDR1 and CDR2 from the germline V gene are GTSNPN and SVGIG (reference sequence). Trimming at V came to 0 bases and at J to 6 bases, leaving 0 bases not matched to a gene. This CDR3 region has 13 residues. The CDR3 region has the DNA TGTGCCTGGAGTGTACAGGGGGATGAAAAACTGTTTTTT. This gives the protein CAWSVQGDEKLFF.

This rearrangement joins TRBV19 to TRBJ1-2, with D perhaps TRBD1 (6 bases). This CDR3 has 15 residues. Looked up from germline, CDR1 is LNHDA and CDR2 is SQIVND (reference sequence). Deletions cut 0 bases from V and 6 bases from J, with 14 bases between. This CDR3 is CASSIDRRGINGYTF. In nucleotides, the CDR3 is TGTGCCAGTAGTATAGATCGCAGGGGAATAAATGGCTACACCTTC.

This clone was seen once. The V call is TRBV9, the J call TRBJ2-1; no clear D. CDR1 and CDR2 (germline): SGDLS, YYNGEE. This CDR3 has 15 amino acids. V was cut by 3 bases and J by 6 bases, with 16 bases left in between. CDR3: CASSAYGSQGNEQFF. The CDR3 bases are TGTGCCAGCAGCGCCTACGGATCCCAAGGCAATGAGCAGTTCTTC.

For the CDR3, the DNA is TGCGCCAGCAGCTTGGCCGCGGGGAACTATGGCTACACCTTC. This encodes CASSLAAGNYGYTF. The rearrangement joins TRBV5-1 to TRBJ1-2; no clear D. CDR3 length: 14 amino acids. Trimming removed 0 bases at V and 2 bases at J, with 8 bases between. The germline V gene has CDR1 SGHRS and CDR2 YFSETQ. The full variable domain, its missing parts supplied by reference TRBV5-1 and TRBJ1-2, is KAGVTQTPRYLIKTRGQQVTLSCSPISGHRSVSWYQQTPGQGLQFLFEYFSETQRNKGNFPGRFSGRQFSNSRSEMNVSTLELGDSALYLCASSLAAGNYGYTFGSGTRLTVV.

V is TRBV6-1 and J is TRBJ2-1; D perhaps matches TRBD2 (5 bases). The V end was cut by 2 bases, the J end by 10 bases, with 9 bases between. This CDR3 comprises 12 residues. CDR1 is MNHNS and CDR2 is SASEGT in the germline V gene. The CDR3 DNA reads TGTGCCAGCAGTGAAAACCGAGGGGAGCAGTTCTTC. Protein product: CASSENRGEQFF.

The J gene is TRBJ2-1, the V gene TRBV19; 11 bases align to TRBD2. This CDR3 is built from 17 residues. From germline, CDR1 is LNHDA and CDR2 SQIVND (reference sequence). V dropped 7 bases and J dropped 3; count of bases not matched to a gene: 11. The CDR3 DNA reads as TGTGCCAGTACAAGAAAGCCCGGGACTAGCGGCTACAATGAGCAGTTCTTC. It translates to CASTRKPGTSGYNEQFF.

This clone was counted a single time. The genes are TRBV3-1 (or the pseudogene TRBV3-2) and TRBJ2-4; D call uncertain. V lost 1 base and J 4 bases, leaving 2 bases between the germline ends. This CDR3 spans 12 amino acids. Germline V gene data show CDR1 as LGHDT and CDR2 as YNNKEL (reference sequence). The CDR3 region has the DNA TGTGCCAGCAGCCAAGGGAAAAACATTCAGTACTTC. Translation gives CASSQGKNIQYF.

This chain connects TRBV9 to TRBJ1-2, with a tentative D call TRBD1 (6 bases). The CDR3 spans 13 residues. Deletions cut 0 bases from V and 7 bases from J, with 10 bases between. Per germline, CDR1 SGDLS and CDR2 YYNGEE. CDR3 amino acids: CASSVGGAGGYTF. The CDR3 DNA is TGTGCCAGCAGCGTAGGGGGGGCTGGTGGCTACACCTTC.

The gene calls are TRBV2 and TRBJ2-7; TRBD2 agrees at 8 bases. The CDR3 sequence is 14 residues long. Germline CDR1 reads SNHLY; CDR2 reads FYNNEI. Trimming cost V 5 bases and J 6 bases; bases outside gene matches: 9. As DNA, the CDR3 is TGTGCCAGCAGTTCCGGGACTAGGATGAGCGAGCAGTACTTC. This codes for CASSSGTRMSEQYF.

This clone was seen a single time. DNA for the CDR3: TGTGCCAGCAGTTACCCAGGGGCTGGAAACACCATATATTTT. Translation gives CASSYPGAGNTIYF. V and J are TRBV6-5 and TRBJ1-3; TRBD1 might be the D (6 bases). The CDR3 is 14 residues long. Looked up from germline, CDR1 is MNHEY and CDR2 is SVGAGI. The V end lost 2 bases, the J end lost 2 bases, and 7 bases lay between the germline ends.

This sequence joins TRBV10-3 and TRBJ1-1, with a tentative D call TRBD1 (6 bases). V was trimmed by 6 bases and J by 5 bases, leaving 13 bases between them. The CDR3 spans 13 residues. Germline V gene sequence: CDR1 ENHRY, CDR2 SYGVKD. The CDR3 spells CAISMTGGTEAFF. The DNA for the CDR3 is TGTGCCATCAGCATGACAGGTGGAACTGAAGCTTTCTTT.

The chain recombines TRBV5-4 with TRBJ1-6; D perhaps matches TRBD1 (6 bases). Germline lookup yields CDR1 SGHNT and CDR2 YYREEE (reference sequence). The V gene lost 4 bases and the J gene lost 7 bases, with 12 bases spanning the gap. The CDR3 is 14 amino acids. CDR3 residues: CASSLSGVNSPLHF. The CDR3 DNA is TGTGCCAGCAGCCTGTCAGGGGTCAATTCACCCCTCCACTTT.

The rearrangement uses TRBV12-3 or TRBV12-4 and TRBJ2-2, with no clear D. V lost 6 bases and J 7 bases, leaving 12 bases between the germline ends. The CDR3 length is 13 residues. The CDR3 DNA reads TGTGCCAGCAGCCGGACCAGCCACGGGGAGCTGTTTTTT. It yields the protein CASSRTSHGELFF.

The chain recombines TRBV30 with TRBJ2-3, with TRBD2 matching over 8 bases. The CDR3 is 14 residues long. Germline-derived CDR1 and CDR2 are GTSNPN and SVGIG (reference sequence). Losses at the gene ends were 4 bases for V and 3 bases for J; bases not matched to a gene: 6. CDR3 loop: CAWTLAGLTDTQYF. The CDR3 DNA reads TGTGCCTGGACCCTAGCGGGCCTAACAGATACGCAGTATTTT.

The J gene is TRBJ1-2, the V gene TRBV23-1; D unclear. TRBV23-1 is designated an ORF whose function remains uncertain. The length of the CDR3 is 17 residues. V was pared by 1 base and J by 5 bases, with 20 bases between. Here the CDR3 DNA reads TGCGCCAGCAGTCAATTTCCGGAGGCCGCCCCCTCTTATGGCTACACCTTC. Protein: CASSQFPEAAPSYGYTF.

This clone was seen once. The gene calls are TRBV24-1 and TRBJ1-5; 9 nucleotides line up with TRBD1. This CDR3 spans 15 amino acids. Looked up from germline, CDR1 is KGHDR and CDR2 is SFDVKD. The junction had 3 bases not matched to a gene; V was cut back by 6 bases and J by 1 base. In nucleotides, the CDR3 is TGTGCCACCAGTACAGGGGGCCTCAGCAATCAGCCCCAGCATTTT. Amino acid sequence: CATSTGGLSNQPQHF.